The rows below give T cell receptor beta chains drawn from one sample of a study of cytomegalovirus exposure and HLA in healthy donors. Sequenced by immunoSEQ multiplex PCR; TCRdb stores in-frame clones only, minus some. The sample includes roughly 190,000 clones, 75% to 90% of them seen just once. The sequenced sample consisted of PBMCs. Every receptor here comes from a man aged 40-50 years in good health and CMV-seropositive. Each CDR3 is given with its conserved first and last residue. The D gene is left open where the match is weak. Where a row states a size, it is once, few, many or the class of an expanded clone; other rows omit it.

>TRBJ2-7|TRBV6-1|-|TRBD1
CASSVGTGIYEQYF
TGTGCCAGCAGTGTAGGGACAGGGATCTACGAGCAGTACTTC
>TRBJ2-3|TRBV7-6|-|-
CASSLGRTDTQYF
TGTGCCAGCAGCTTAGGGCGGACAGATACGCAGTATTTT
>TRBJ2-5|TRBV9|-|TRBD1
CASSVGSGGMETQYF
TGTGCCAGCAGCGTAGGGTCAGGGGGCATGGAGACCCAGTACTTC
>TRBJ1-4|TRBV9|-|-
CASSGQGGGGEKLFF
TGTGCCAGCAGCGGCCAGGGAGGGGGAGGCGAAAAACTGTTTTTT
>TRBJ2-1|TRBV6-4|-|-
CASSLRTTQGSNEQFF
TGTGCCAGCAGTCTACGTACAACACAGGGCTCGAATGAGCAGTTCTTC
>TRBJ2-5|TRBV7-7|-|-
CASSLGLSEETQYF
TGTGCTAGCAGCTTAGGTCTCAGTGAAGAGACCCAGTACTTC
>TRBJ1-2|TRBV2|-|-
CASSTGTTNNYGYTF
TGTGCCAGCAGTACCGGGACAACCAATAACTATGGCTACACCTTC
>TRBJ2-1|TRBV4-3|-|TRBD2
CASSQLLAGGNNEQFF
TGCGCCAGCAGCCAATTACTAGCGGGGGGCAACAATGAGCAGTTCTTC
>TRBJ1-5|TRBV6-5|-|-
CASRDGLSNQPQHF
TGTGCCAGCAGAGATGGACTGAGCAATCAGCCCCAGCATTTT
>TRBJ2-1|TRBV6-5|-|TRBD1
CASSMDRVYNEQFF
TGTGCCAGCAGTATGGACAGGGTCTACAATGAGCAGTTCTTC
>TRBJ2-1|TRBV20-1|-|TRBD2
CSAGGGEQFF
TGCAGTGCTGGGGGGGGTGAGCAGTTCTTC
>TRBJ2-7|TRBV7-2|-|TRBD2
CASSPQGLANEQYF
TGTGCCAGCAGCCCCCAGGGACTAGCCAACGAGCAGTACTTC
>TRBJ2-5|TRBV27|-|TRBD1
CASSPGTAQETQYF
TGTGCCAGCAGTCCAGGGACAGCCCAAGAGACCCAGTACTTC
>TRBJ2-1|TRBV2|-|TRBD1
CASIRDRSTYNEQFF
TGTGCCAGTATCAGGGACAGGTCGACTTACAATGAGCAGTTCTTC
>TRBJ2-7|TRBV6-6|-|-
CASTNLGAYEQYF
TGTGCCAGCACTAATCTAGGGGCCTACGAGCAGTACTTC
>TRBJ1-5|TRBV6-5|-|TRBD1
CASTGTGSNQPQHF
TGTGCCAGCACCGGGACAGGAAGCAATCAGCCCCAGCATTTT
>TRBJ2-3|TRBV5-6|-|TRBD1
CASSFGGRGLTDTQYF
TGTGCCAGCAGCTTTGGCGGCAGGGGGCTCACAGATACGCAGTATTTT
>TRBJ2-2|TRBV25-1|-|-
CASSEPRGNTGELFF
TGTGCCAGCAGTGAACCCAGGGGGAACACCGGGGAGCTGTTTTTT
>TRBJ2-1|TRBV9|-|TRBD2
CASSVVPSGGANEQFF
TGTGCCAGCAGCGTAGTTCCGAGCGGGGGGGCGAATGAGCAGTTCTTC
>TRBJ2-7|TRBV5-6|-|-
CASSSLYEQYF
TGTGCCAGCAGCTCCCTCTACGAGCAGTACTTC
>TRBJ2-1|TRBV28|-|TRBD2
CASSLGRGGEQFF
TGTGCCAGCAGTTTAGGCCGGGGGGGTGAGCAGTTCTTC
>TRBJ2-5|TRBV11-3|-|-
CASSSGGETQYF
TGTGCCAGCAGCAGTGGTGGCGAGACCCAGTACTTC
>TRBJ1-5|TRBV27|-|TRBD1
CASRTGGKPQHF
TGTGCCAGCAGAACAGGGGGCAAGCCCCAGCATTTT
>TRBJ1-5|TRBV2|-|TRBD1
CASEGEDRVGQPQHF
TGTGCCAGCGAGGGAGAAGACAGGGTGGGTCAGCCCCAGCATTTT
>TRBJ2-7|TRBV19|-|-
CASSIRFGSSYEQYF
TGTGCCAGTAGTATCAGATTTGGGAGCTCCTACGAGCAGTACTTC
>TRBJ1-1|TRBV29-1|-|-
CSVVVWEDTEAFF
TGCAGCGTTGTAGTATGGGAGGACACTGAAGCTTTCTTT
>TRBJ1-6|TRBV7-9|-|TRBD1
CSSSPGGNSPLHF
TGTTCCAGCAGCCCAGGGGGGAATTCACCCCTCCACTTT
>TRBJ2-3|TRBV9|-|TRBD2
CASSVGGGGLNTQYF
TGTGCCAGCAGCGTAGGGGGGGGAGGGTTGAATACGCAGTATTTT
>TRBJ1-2|TRBV28|-|TRBD1
CASTRASRGGGNYGYTF
TGTGCCAGCACTCGGGCCAGTCGAGGGGGCGGAAACTATGGCTACACCTTC
>TRBJ2-5|TRBV6-5|-|TRBD2
CASSAGGGTQETQYF
TGTGCCAGCAGTGCGGGCGGGGGTACCCAAGAGACCCAGTACTTC
>TRBJ1-4|TRBV29-1|-|-
CSVERTGYEKLFF
TGCAGCGTTGAACGCACAGGGTATGAAAAACTGTTTTTT
>TRBJ1-5|TRBV19|few|TRBD1
CASRTQGGGQPQHF
TGTGCCAGTAGGACACAGGGGGGAGGTCAGCCCCAGCATTTT
>TRBJ2-2|TRBV15|-|-
CATSKIPLAAGELFF
TGTGCCACCAGCAAAATCCCCTTGGCGGCCGGGGAGCTGTTTTTT
>TRBJ2-7|TRBV18|-|-
CASSPPDRNYEQYF
TGTGCCAGCTCACCACCGGACAGAAACTACGAGCAGTACTTC
>TRBJ2-3|TRBV9|few|-
CASSVELGPGLSTDTQYF
TGTGCCAGCAGCGTAGAGTTAGGGCCAGGGTTGAGCACAGATACGCAGTATTTT
>TRBJ1-1|TRBV5-1|-|-
CASSLDAGPYEAFF
TGCGCCAGCAGCTTGGACGCGGGGCCGTATGAAGCTTTCTTT
>TRBJ2-1|TRBV15|-|-
CATSRGGWSSYNEQFF
TGTGCCACCAGCAGAGGCGGGTGGAGCTCCTACAATGAGCAGTTCTTC
>TRBJ1-5|TRBV5-6|few|-
CASSSLDTDNQPQHF
TGTGCCAGCAGCTCCCTCGACACAGACAATCAGCCCCAGCATTTT
>TRBJ2-3|TRBV25-1|-|TRBD1
CASSTGTGTDTQYF
TGTGCCAGCAGTACCGGGACAGGGACAGATACGCAGTATTTT
>TRBJ1-4|TRBV28|-|TRBD1
CASKPRDRADEKLFF
TGTGCCAGCAAACCCCGTGACAGGGCGGATGAAAAACTGTTTTTT
>TRBJ2-2|TRBV19|-|TRBD1
CASRPGQGGIGELFF
TGTGCCAGTAGACCGGGACAGGGGGGAATCGGGGAGCTGTTTTTT
>TRBJ2-7|TRBV9|-|TRBD2
CASSVAYGGGYEQYF
TGTGCCAGCAGCGTAGCTTACGGGGGGGGATACGAGCAGTACTTC
>TRBJ2-1|TRBV6-4|few|TRBD2
CASSDRASGGYNEQFF
TGTGCCAGCAGTGATCGGGCTAGCGGGGGCTACAATGAGCAGTTCTTC
>TRBJ1-1|TRBV9|-|TRBD1
CASSVTGQGTNGEAFF
TGTGCCAGCAGCGTTACCGGACAGGGGACGAATGGTGAAGCTTTCTTT
>TRBJ2-7|TRBV28|once|TRBD1
CASSKGTGGDEQYF
TGTGCCAGCAGTAAAGGGACAGGGGGTGACGAGCAGTACTTC
>TRBJ1-2|TRBV7-6|-|-
CASSSTGAGGYTF
TGTGCCAGCAGCTCCACAGGAGCGGGAGGCTACACCTTC
>TRBJ2-7|TRBV15|few|TRBD2
CATSSQIGRGGIYEQYF
TGTGCCACCAGCAGTCAAATAGGTCGGGGGGGGATCTACGAGCAGTACTTC
>TRBJ2-7|TRBV5-1|-|-
CASSFQYEQYF
TGCGCCAGCAGCTTTCAATACGAGCAGTACTTC
>TRBJ2-2|TRBV6-5|once|-
CASSYGPGLSTGELFF
TGTGCCAGCAGTTACGGGCCGGGACTTTCGACCGGGGAGCTGTTTTTT
>TRBJ2-3|TRBV14|-|-
CASSPRGNTQYF
TGTGCCAGCAGCCCGAGGGGGAATACGCAGTATTTT
>TRBJ2-3|TRBV10-1|-|-
CAIRAMRHSTDTQYF
TGCGCCATCCGAGCCATGAGGCATAGCACAGATACGCAGTATTTT
>TRBJ2-7|TRBV6-5|-|-
CASSYQGSYEQYF
TGTGCCAGCAGTTACCAGGGTTCCTACGAGCAGTACTTC
>TRBJ1-4|TRBV28|-|-
CASSLHSGREGEKLFF
TGTGCCAGCAGTTTACATTCGGGCAGGGAGGGTGAAAAACTGTTTTTT
>TRBJ1-1|TRBV18|-|-
CASSPEYRWNTEAFF
TGTGCCAGCTCACCGGAGTACAGGTGGAACACTGAAGCTTTCTTT
>TRBJ2-7|TRBV6-5|-|TRBD2
CASSGAGGRNYEQYF
TGTGCCAGCAGTGGCGCGGGGGGCCGTAACTACGAGCAGTACTTC